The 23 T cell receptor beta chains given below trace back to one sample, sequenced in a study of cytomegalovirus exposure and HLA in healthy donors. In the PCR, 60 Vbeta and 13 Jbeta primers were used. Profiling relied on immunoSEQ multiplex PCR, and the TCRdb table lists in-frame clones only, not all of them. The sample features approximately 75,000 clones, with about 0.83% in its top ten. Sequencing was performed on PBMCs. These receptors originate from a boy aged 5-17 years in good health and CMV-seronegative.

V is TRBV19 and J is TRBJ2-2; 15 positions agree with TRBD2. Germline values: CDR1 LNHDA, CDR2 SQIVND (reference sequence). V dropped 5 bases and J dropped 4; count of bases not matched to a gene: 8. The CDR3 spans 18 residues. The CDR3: CASSSGLAGGFGTGELFF. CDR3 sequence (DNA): TGTGCCAGTAGTTCGGGACTAGCGGGGGGTTTCGGCACCGGGGAGCTGTTTTTT.

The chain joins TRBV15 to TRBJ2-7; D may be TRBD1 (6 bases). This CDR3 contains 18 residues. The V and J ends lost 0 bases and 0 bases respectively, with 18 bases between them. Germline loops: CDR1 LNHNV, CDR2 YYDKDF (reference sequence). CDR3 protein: CATSREGPRRGGSYEQYF. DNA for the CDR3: TGTGCCACCAGCAGAGAAGGCCCTCGCCGAGGGGGCTCCTACGAGCAGTACTTC. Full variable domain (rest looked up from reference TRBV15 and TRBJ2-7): DAMVIQNPRYQVTQFGKPVTLSCSQTLNHNVMYWYQQKSSQAPKLLFHYYDKDFNNEADTPDNFQSRRPNTSFCFLDIRSPGLGDTAMYLCATSREGPRRGGSYEQYFGPGTRLTVT.

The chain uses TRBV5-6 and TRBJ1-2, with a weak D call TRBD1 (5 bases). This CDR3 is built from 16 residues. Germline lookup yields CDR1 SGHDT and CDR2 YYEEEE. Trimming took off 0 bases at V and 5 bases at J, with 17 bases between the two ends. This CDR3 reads CASSLAAGRVMYGYTF. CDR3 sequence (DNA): TGTGCCAGCAGCTTGGCAGCAGGGCGAGTGATGTATGGCTACACCTTC.

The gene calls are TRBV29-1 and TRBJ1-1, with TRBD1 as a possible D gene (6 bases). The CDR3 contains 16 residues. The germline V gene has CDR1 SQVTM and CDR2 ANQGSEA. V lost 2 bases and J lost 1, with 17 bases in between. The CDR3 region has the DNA TGCAGCGTTGAACCCCTACTGGGACATAGGAACACTGAAGCTTTCTTT. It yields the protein CSVEPLLGHRNTEAFF.

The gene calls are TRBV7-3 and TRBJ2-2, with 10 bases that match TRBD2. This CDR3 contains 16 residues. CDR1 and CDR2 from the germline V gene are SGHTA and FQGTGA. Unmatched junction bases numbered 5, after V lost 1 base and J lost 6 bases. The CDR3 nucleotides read TGTGCCAGCAGCTTAATGGCTAGCGGGAGATCCGGGGAGCTGTTTTTT. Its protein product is CASSLMASGRSGELFF.

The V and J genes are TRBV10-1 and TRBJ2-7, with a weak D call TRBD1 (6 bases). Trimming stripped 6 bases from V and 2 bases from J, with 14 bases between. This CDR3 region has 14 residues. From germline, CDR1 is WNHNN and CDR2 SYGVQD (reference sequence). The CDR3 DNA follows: TGCGCCAGCAGACAGGGACCAGACGCCTACGAGCAGTACTTC. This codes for CASRQGPDAYEQYF.

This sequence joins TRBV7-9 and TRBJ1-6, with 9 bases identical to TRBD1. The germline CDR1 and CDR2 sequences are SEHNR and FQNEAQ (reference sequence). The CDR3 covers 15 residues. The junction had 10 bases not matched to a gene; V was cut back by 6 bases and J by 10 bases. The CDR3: CASRNSGTGLSPLHF. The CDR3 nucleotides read TGTGCCAGCAGGAATTCCGGGACAGGGTTGTCACCCCTCCACTTT.

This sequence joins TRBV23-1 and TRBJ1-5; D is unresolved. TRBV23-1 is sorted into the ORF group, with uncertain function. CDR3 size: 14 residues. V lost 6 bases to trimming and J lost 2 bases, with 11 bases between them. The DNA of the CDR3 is TGCGCCAGCAGAGAAAGGGAGTGCAATCAGCCCCAGCATTTT. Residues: CASRERECNQPQHF.

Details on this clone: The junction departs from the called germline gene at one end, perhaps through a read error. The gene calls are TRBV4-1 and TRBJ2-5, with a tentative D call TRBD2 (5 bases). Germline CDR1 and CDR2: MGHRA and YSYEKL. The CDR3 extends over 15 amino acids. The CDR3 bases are TGCGCCAGCAGCCAAGTGGCTAGCTACCAAGAGAACCAGTACTTC. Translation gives CASSQVASYQENQYF.

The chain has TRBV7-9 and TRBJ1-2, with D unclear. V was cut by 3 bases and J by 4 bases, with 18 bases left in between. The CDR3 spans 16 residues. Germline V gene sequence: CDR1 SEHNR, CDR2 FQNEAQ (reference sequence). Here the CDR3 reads CASSFDVYSLAYGYTF. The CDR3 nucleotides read TGTGCCAGCAGCTTTGATGTCTACAGCCTGGCCTATGGCTACACCTTC.

Written as DNA, the CDR3 is TGTGCCTGGAGTGTATTGCGGGTTAGCTCCTACGAGCAGTACTTC. It encodes CAWSVLRVSSYEQYF. J is TRBJ2-7 and V is TRBV30; D possibly corresponds to TRBD2 (5 bases). Germline V gene sequence: CDR1 GTSNPN, CDR2 SVGIG (reference sequence). Between the trimmed V and J ends, which lost 0 bases and 0 bases, there was a span of 12 bases. The CDR3 totals 15 residues.

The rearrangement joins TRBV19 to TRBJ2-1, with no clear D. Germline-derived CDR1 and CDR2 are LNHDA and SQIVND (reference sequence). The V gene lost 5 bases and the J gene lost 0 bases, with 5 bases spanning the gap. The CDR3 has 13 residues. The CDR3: CASSLGSYNEQFF. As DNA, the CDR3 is TGTGCCAGTAGTCTCGGCTCCTACAATGAGCAGTTCTTC. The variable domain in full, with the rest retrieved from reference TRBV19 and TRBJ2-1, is DGGITQSPKYLFRKEGQNVTLSCEQNLNHDAMYWYRQDPGQGLRLIYYSQIVNDFQKGDIAEGYSVSREKKESFPLTVTSAQKNPTAFYLCASSLGSYNEQFFGPGTRLTVL.

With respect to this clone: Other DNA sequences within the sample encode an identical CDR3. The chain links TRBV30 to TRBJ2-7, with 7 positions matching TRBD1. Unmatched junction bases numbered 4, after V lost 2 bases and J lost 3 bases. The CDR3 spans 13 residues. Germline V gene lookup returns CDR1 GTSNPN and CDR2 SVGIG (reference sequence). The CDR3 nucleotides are TGTGCCTGGAGTCGGGGACAGAGCTACGAGCAGTACTTC. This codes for CAWSRGQSYEQYF.

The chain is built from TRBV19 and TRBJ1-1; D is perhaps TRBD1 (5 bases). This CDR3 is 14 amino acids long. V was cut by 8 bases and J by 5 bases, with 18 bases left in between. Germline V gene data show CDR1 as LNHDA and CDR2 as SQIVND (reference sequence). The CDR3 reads CASCVGGGQTEAFF. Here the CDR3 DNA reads TGTGCCAGTTGTGTTGGGGGAGGACAAACTGAAGCTTTCTTT. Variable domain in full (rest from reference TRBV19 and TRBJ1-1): DGGITQSPKYLFRKEGQNVTLSCEQNLNHDAMYWYRQDPGQGLRLIYYSQIVNDFQKGDIAEGYSVSREKKESFPLTVTSAQKNPTAFYLCASCVGGGQTEAFFGQGTRLTVV.

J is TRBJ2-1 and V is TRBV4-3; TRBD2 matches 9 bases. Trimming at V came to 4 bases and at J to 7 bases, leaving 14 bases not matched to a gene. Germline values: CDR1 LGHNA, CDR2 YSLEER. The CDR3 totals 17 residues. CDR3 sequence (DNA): TGCGCCAGCAGCCCCCTTATATTAGCGGGAGAGAAGAATGAGCAGTTCTTC. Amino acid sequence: CASSPLILAGEKNEQFF.

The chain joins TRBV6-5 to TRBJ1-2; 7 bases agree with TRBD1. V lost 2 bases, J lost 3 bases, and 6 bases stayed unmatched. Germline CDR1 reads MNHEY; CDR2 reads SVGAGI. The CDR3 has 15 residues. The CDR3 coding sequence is TGTGCCAGCAGTTACGAAGGGGGCGGCTACTATGGCTACACCTTC. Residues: CASSYEGGGYYGYTF.

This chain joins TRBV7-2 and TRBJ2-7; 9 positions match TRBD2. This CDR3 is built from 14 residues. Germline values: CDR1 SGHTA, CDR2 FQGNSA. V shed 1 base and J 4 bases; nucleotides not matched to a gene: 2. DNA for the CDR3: TGTGCCAGCAGCTTAGTAGCGGGAGTATACGAGCAGTACTTC. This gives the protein CASSLVAGVYEQYF.

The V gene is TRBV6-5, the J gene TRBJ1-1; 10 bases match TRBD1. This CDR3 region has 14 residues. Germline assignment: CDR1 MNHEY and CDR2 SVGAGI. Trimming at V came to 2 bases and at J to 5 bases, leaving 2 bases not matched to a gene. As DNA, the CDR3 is TGTGCCAGCAGTTACGACAGGGGGCGAACTGAAGCTTTCTTT. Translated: CASSYDRGRTEAFF.

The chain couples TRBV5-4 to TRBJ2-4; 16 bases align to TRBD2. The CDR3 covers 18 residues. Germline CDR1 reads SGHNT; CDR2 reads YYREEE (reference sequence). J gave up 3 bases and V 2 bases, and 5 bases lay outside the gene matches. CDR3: CASSFGTSGRAYKNIQYF. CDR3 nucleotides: TGTGCCAGCAGCTTCGGGACTAGCGGGAGGGCCTACAAAAACATTCAGTACTTC. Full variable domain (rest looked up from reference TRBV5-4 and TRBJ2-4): ETGVTQSPTHLIKTRGQQVTLRCSSQSGHNTVSWYQQALGQGPQFIFQYYREEENGRGNFPPRFSGLQFPNYSSELNVNALELDDSALYLCASSFGTSGRAYKNIQYFGAGTRLSVL.

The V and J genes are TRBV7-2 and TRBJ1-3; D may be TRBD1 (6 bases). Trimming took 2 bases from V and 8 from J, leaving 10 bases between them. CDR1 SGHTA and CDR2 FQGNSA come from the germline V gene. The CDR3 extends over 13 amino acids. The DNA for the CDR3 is TGTGCCAGCAGCTTAAGGGGGTCGGACACCATATATTTT. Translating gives CASSLRGSDTIYF.

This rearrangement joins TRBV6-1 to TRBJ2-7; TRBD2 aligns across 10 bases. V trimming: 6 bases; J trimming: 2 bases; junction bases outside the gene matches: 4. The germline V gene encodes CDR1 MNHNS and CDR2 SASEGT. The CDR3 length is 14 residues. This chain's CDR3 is CASRGLAEAYEQYF. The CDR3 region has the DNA TGTGCCAGCAGAGGACTAGCGGAGGCCTACGAGCAGTACTTC.

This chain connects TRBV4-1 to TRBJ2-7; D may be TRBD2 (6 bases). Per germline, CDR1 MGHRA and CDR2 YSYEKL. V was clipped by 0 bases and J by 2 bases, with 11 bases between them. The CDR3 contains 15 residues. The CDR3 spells CASSQEGSGPYEQYF. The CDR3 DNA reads TGCGCCAGCAGCCAAGAGGGTAGCGGCCCCTACGAGCAGTACTTC.

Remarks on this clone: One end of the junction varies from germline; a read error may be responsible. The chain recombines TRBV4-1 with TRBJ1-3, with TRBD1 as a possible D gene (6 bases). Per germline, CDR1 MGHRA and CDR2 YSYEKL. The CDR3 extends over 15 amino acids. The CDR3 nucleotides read TGCGCCAGCAACCAAGATCAGGGGCCTGGAAACACCATATATTTT. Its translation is CASNQDQGPGNTIYF.